The 18 T cell receptor beta chains below were found in one sample sequenced in a study of T-cell reconstitution after alpha-beta-depleted transplantation in children. This sample's TCRbeta library carried unique molecular identifier barcodes. TCRdb called the PCR reads again in MiXCR, with one record for every CDR3 protein. Of some 350,000 distinct CDR3 sequences listed, 10% were seen once; the top ten hold approximately 2.3%. Sequencing was performed on PBMCs from the stem cell graft donor, taken from the stem cell graft. These receptors originate from a human donor who donated a stem cell graft to a child with acute lymphoblastic leukemia.

This clonotype has more than one count but fewer than ten. The chain carries TRBV5-1 and TRBJ1-5, with 7 positions matching TRBD1. The V and J ends lost 0 bases and 4 bases, in that order; junction bases with no gene match: 4. This CDR3 has 15 amino acids. Germline loops: CDR1 SGHRS, CDR2 YFSETQ. The CDR3 loop is CASSLGGQSNQPQHF. In DNA form, the CDR3 reads TGCGCCAGCAGCTTGGGGGGACAGTCTAATCAGCCCCAGCATTTT.

The chain is built from TRBV9 and TRBJ2-3; 12 bases map to TRBD1. V was pared by 0 bases and J by 3 bases, with 2 bases of the junction left unmatched. Germline loops: CDR1 SGDLS, CDR2 YYNGEE. CDR3 length equals 16 residues. CDR3 bases: TGTGCCAGCAGCGTAGTGGGACAGGGGGCAACAGATACGCAGTATTTT. Translated, it gives CASSVVGQGATDTQYF. The full variable domain, in which reference TRBV9 and TRBJ2-3 provide the parts outside the CDR3, is DSGVTQTPKHLITATGQRVTLRCSPRSGDLSVYWYQQSLDQGLQFLIQYYNGEERAKGNILERFSAQQFPDLHSELNLSSLELGDSALYFCASSVVGQGATDTQYFGPGTRLTVL.

The CDR3 spells CASSLARGKSSYEQYF. The CDR3 nucleotides are TGTGCCAGCAGCTTGGCTCGGGGAAAGAGCTCCTACGAGCAGTACTTC. The gene calls are TRBV5-6 and TRBJ2-7, with TRBD2 as a possible D gene (5 bases). The V end was cut by 0 bases, the J end by 0 bases, with 13 bases between. Germline V CDR1 and CDR2: SGHDT, YYEEEE. There are 16 residues in the CDR3.

This clonotype was detected only a few times. V usage is TRBV29-1 and J usage is TRBJ2-7; TRBD1 aligns across 12 bases. Germline assignment: CDR1 SQVTM and CDR2 ANQGSEA. V was pared by 6 bases and J by 6 bases, with 3 bases of the junction left unmatched. This CDR3 is 12 amino acids long. This CDR3 is CSVGQGASEQYF. CDR3 in DNA: TGCAGCGTGGGACAGGGGGCTAGCGAGCAGTACTTC.

This clonotype has at least ten counts. V and J are TRBV27 and TRBJ2-1; 11 positions agree with TRBD2. The CDR3 spans 16 residues. Looked up from germline, CDR1 is MNHEY and CDR2 is SMNVEV (reference sequence). V gave up 3 bases and J gave up 2 bases; unmatched junction bases: 3. CDR3 nucleotide sequence: TGTGCCAGCAGTTTCCCTAGCGGGAGGCCCTACAATGAGCAGTTCTTC. This translates into CASSFPSGRPYNEQFF.

The chain combines TRBV7-2 with TRBJ1-5, with D possibly TRBD1 on 5 matching bases. Trimming pared 0 bases from V and 1 base from J, leaving 16 bases between. The CDR3 loop spans 18 amino acids. Germline assignment: CDR1 SGHTA and CDR2 FQGNSA. This CDR3 is CASSLAGGNGLSNQPQHF. Written as DNA, the CDR3 is TGTGCCAGCAGCTTAGCGGGGGGGAATGGCCTCAGCAATCAGCCCCAGCATTTT.

This clonotype appeared a few times. This chain links TRBV12-3 or TRBV12-4 with TRBJ1-2, with 7 bases fitting TRBD1. The CDR3 is 14 residues long. V lost 5 bases to trimming and J lost 3 bases; unmatched junction nucleotides: 6. In nucleotides, the CDR3 is TGTGCCAGCAGTATTACAGGGGCTTACTATGGCTACACCTTC. Amino acid sequence: CASSITGAYYGYTF.

Note on this clonotype: A much larger clone sits a single nucleotide away, making a read error possible. This chain joins TRBV5-1 and TRBJ2-3; D gene unclear. Trimming stripped 0 bases from V and 1 base from J, with 9 bases between. The CDR3 spans 15 residues. From germline, CDR1 is SGHRS and CDR2 YFSETQ. The CDR3 coding sequence is TGCGCCAGCAGCTTGGAACTACTCCGCACAGATACGCAGTATTTT. Residues: CASSLELLRTDTQYF.

This sequence joins TRBV5-1 and TRBJ2-1; tentative D call: TRBD2 (6 bases). The germline gives CDR1 SGHRS, CDR2 YFSETQ. V lost 0 bases and J lost 6, with 13 bases in between. There are 15 residues in the CDR3. CDR3 sequence reads: CASSLDRRASNEQFF. The DNA of the CDR3 is TGCGCCAGCAGCTTGGACAGGAGGGCCAGCAATGAGCAGTTCTTC. The full variable domain, completed using reference TRBV5-1 and TRBJ2-1, is KAGVTQTPRYLIKTRGQQVTLSCSPISGHRSVSWYQQTPGQGLQFLFEYFSETQRNKGNFPGRFSGRQFSNSRSEMNVSTLELGDSALYLCASSLDRRASNEQFFGPGTRLTVL.

The chain uses TRBV6-2 or TRBV6-3 and TRBJ2-7, with 7 bases matching TRBD2. Per the germline V gene, CDR1 is MNHEY and CDR2 is SVGEGT. The CDR3 extends over 16 amino acids. V shed 6 bases, J shed 6 bases, and the junction held 17 bases outside the gene matches. The chain's CDR3 is CASSVLLARERGEQYF. In DNA form, the CDR3 reads TGTGCCAGCAGCGTCCTACTAGCGCGCGAGAGAGGCGAGCAGTACTTC.

Many counts were recorded for this clonotype. The V gene is TRBV7-9, the J gene TRBJ1-3; unclear D gene. The germline gives CDR1 SEHNR, CDR2 FQNEAQ (reference sequence). The CDR3 is 13 residues long. V shed 3 bases and J shed 4 bases, with 7 bases lying between them. The CDR3 sequence is CASSFWQGNTIYF. The CDR3 DNA is TGTGCCAGCAGCTTCTGGCAGGGAAACACCATATATTTT.

The CDR3 nucleotides are TGCAGTGCTAGAAGTGGGTTGGGGGGGATCTCCTACGAGCAGTACTTC. This gives the protein CSARSGLGGISYEQYF. The V call is TRBV20-1, the J call TRBJ2-7, with 7 bases aligning to TRBD2. This CDR3 is 16 amino acids long. Germline V gives CDR1 DFQATT, CDR2 SNEGSKA (reference sequence). V lost 2 bases, J lost 0 bases, and 10 bases stayed unmatched.

The table lists this clonotype with many counts. This sequence joins TRBV7-9 and TRBJ2-3; TRBD1 aligns across 7 bases. CDR1 SEHNR and CDR2 FQNEAQ come from the germline V gene (reference sequence). J gave up 4 bases and V 5 bases, and 6 bases lay outside the gene matches. The CDR3 sequence is 14 residues long. This CDR3 reads CASSKTGFPDTQYF. For the CDR3, the DNA is TGTGCCAGCAGCAAGACAGGGTTCCCAGATACGCAGTATTTT.

This clonotype came up many times. The V and J genes are TRBV7-2 and TRBJ2-7, with D tentatively TRBD2 (5 bases). This CDR3 is 13 amino acids long. Germline loops: CDR1 SGHTA, CDR2 FQGNSA. V was pared by 2 bases and J by 2 bases, with 7 bases between. CDR3 DNA sequence: TGTGCCAGCAGCTTAAATAGCGCCTACGAGCAGTACTTC. It specifies CASSLNSAYEQYF.

This clonotype was observed many times. The chain uses TRBV5-1 and TRBJ2-7; a possible D gene is TRBD2 (6 bases). The length of the CDR3 is 15 residues. CDR1 is SGHRS and CDR2 is YFSETQ in the germline V gene. The V end lost 2 bases, the J end lost 3 bases, and 15 bases lay between the germline ends. CDR3 DNA: TGCGCCAGCAGCTTACGTAGCGGAGTGCACTACGAGCAGTACTTC. This gives the protein CASSLRSGVHYEQYF.

This clonotype was recorded many times. At one of its ends the junction is not consistent with the germline gene, which may arise from a read error. The chain's CDR3 is CASSSDRSGTQYF. In DNA form, the CDR3 reads TGTGCTAGCAGCTCGGACAGGTCAGGGACCCAGTACTTC. J is TRBJ2-5 and V is TRBV7-7; TRBD1 aligns across 7 bases. Germline assignment: CDR1 SSHAT and CDR2 FNYEAQ (reference sequence). This CDR3 comprises 13 residues.

This clonotype appeared many times. The chain uses TRBV28 and TRBJ2-1, with D maybe TRBD2 (5 bases). Germline CDR1 is MDHEN and CDR2 is SYDVKM. Trimming stripped 5 bases from V and 0 bases from J, with 11 bases between. This CDR3 is 15 amino acids long. CDR3 nucleotides: TGTGCCAGCAGTAGGAGGCCTACCTCCTACAATGAGCAGTTCTTC. Encoded protein: CASSRRPTSYNEQFF.

This clonotype was counted a few times. The chain joins TRBV6-2 or TRBV6-3 to TRBJ2-7; D is uncertain. The V gene's germline CDR1 is MNHEY and CDR2 SVGEGT. Trimming shortened V by 3 bases and J by 1 base, and 7 bases separated the two germline ends. The CDR3 consists of 13 residues. The CDR3 DNA reads as TGTGCCAGCAGTTATGCCAGATCCTACGAGCAGTACTTC. Translated, it gives CASSYARSYEQYF.